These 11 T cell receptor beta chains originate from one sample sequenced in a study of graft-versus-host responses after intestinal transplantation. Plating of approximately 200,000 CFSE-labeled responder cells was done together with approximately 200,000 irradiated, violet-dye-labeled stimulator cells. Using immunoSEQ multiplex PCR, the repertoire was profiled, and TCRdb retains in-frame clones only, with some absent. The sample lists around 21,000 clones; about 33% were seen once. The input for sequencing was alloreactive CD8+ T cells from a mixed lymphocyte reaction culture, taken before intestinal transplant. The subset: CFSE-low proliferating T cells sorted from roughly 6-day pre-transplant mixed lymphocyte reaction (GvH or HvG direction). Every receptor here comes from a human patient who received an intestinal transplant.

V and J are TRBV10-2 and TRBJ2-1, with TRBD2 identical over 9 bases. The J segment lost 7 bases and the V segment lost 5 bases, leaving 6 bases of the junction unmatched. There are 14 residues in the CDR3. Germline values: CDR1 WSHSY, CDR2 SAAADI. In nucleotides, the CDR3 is TGCGCCAGCAGTACCACGGGACTAGCTAATGAGCAGTTCTTC. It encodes CASSTTGLANEQFF.

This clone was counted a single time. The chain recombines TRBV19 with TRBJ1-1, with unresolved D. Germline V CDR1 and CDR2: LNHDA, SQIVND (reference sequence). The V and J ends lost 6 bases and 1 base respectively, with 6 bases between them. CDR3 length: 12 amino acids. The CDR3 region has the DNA TGTGCCAGTAGGTGGGGGAACACTGAAGCTTTCTTT. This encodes CASRWGNTEAFF.

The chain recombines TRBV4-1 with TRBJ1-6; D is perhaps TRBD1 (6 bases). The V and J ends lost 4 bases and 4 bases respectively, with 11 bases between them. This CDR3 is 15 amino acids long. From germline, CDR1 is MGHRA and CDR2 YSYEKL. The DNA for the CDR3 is TGCGCCAGCAGCCTTCTACAGGGTTATAATTCACCCCTCCACTTT. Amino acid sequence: CASSLLQGYNSPLHF.

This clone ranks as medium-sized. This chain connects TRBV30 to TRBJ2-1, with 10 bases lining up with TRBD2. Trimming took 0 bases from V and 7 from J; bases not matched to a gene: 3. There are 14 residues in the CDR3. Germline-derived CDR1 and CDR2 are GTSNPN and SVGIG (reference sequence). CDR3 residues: CAWSVGSGRNEQFF. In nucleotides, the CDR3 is TGTGCCTGGAGTGTAGGTAGCGGGAGGAATGAGCAGTTCTTC.

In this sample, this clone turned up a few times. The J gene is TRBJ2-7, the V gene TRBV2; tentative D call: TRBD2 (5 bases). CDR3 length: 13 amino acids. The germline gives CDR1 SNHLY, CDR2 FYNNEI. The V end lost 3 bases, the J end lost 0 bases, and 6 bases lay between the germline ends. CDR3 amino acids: CASSDEGSYEQYF. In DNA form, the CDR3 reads TGTGCCAGCAGTGATGAGGGCTCCTACGAGCAGTACTTC.

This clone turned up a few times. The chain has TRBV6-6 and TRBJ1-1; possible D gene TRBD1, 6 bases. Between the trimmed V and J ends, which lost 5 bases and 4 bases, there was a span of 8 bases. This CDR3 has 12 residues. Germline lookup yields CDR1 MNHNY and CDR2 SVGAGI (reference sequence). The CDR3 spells CASSHRATEAFF. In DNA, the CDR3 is TGTGCCAGCAGTCACAGGGCCACTGAAGCTTTCTTT.

For the CDR3, the DNA is TGCGCCAGCATTCAACCTCCTGGCCTTGTCGATGAGCAGTTCTTC. Its protein is CASIQPPGLVDEQFF. The rearrangement joins TRBV4-1 to TRBJ2-1; D is undetermined. Germline V lookup: CDR1 MGHRA, CDR2 YSYEKL. The CDR3 loop spans 15 amino acids. Trimming removed 7 bases from V and 8 bases from J, with 21 bases in between.

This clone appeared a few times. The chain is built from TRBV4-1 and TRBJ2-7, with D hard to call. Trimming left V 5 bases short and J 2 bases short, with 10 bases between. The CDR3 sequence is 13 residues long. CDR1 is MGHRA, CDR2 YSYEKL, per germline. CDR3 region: CASSAQLAYEQYF. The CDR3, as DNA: TGCGCCAGCAGCGCGCAGCTAGCCTACGAGCAGTACTTC.

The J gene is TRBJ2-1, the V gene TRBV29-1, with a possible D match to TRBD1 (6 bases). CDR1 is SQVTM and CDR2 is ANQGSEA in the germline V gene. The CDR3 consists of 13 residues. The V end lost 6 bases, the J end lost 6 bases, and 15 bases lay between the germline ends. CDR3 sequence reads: CSVQGVDTNEQFF. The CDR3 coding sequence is TGCAGCGTACAGGGAGTCGACACCAATGAGCAGTTCTTC.

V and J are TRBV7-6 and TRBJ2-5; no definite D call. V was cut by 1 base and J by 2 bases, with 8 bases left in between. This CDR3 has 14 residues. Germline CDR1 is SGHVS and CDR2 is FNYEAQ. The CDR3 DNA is TGTGCCAGCAGCTTAGAAGCACAGCAAGAGACCCAGTACTTC. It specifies CASSLEAQQETQYF.

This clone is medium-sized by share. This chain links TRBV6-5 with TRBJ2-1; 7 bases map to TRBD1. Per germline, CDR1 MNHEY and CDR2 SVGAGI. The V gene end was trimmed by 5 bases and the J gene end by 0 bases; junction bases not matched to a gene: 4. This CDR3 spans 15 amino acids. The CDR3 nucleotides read TGTGCCAGCAGTACGGGACAGATCTCCTACAATGAGCAGTTCTTC. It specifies CASSTGQISYNEQFF.